This entry lists 19 T cell receptor beta chains sequenced from one sample in a study of CD8+ T cells in alopecia areata. As to treatment: oral pan-JAK inhibitor, 5-10 mg twice daily. Sequencing relied on a cDNA template that was reverse transcribed from extracted RNA. TCRdb's table, derived via immunoSEQ multiplex PCR, lists solely in-frame clones and lacks some. The sample has some 220,000 clones, about three fifths seen once. Specimen: CD4+ T cells sorted from blood, collected at week 4, from a patient treated with tofacitinib. The receptors shown here come from a human donor with alopecia areata.

This clone was detected only a few times. J is TRBJ1-1 and V is TRBV29-1; 7 bases line up with TRBD1. The CDR3 length is 16 residues. Germline V gives CDR1 SQVTM, CDR2 ANQGSEA. V was clipped by 6 bases and J by 0 bases; unmatched bases: 13. In nucleotides, the CDR3 is TGCAGCGTCCCGGGACAGATGTTATCATTGAACACTGAAGCTTTCTTT. Amino acid sequence: CSVPGQMLSLNTEAFF.

The chain has TRBV9 and TRBJ1-2; D is unclear. This CDR3 region has 13 residues. Looked up from germline, CDR1 is SGDLS and CDR2 is YYNGEE. Trimming shortened V by 5 bases and J by 4 bases, and 12 bases separated the two germline ends. This CDR3 is CASSESPGYGYTF. The CDR3 bases are TGTGCCAGCAGTGAGTCCCCGGGCTATGGCTACACCTTC.

V usage is TRBV7-2 and J usage is TRBJ2-5; 7 nucleotides line up with TRBD1. This CDR3 has 15 residues. V lost 5 bases, J lost 4 bases, and 10 bases stayed unmatched. The germline V gene has CDR1 SGHTA and CDR2 FQGNSA. CDR3 DNA sequence: TGTGCCAGCAGCCCCGACAGGGTACTAGGAGAGACCCAGTACTTC. Translated: CASSPDRVLGETQYF.

V usage is TRBV4-3 and J usage is TRBJ2-2, with D hard to call. CDR1 LGHNA and CDR2 YSLEER come from the germline V gene. Trimming stripped 0 bases from V and 4 bases from J, with 12 bases between. The CDR3 covers 16 residues. The CDR3 DNA sequence: TGCGCCAGCAGCCAAGAGAGGCTAGTTGCCACCGGGGAGCTGTTTTTT. The encoded protein is CASSQERLVATGELFF.

V and J are TRBV15 and TRBJ2-6; no firm D call. Germline assignment: CDR1 LNHNV and CDR2 YYDKDF (reference sequence). The CDR3 is 17 amino acids. Trimming pared 3 bases from V and 0 bases from J, leaving 12 bases between. The CDR3 reads CATSSPFILSGANVLTF. DNA of the CDR3: TGTGCCACCAGCAGTCCATTTATCCTCTCTGGGGCCAACGTCCTGACTTTC.

The chain links TRBV7-9 to TRBJ2-3, with D possibly matching TRBD2 (5 bases). The V end lost 5 bases, the J end lost 3 bases, and 15 bases lay between the germline ends. The CDR3 runs to 15 residues. Germline V CDR1 and CDR2: SEHNR, FQNEAQ (reference sequence). DNA of the CDR3: TGTGCCAGCAGCCCAGCTGGAGGCGGGACAGATACGCAGTATTTT. This codes for CASSPAGGGTDTQYF.

The chain recombines TRBV30 with TRBJ2-5, with D tentatively TRBD1 (6 bases). The germline V gene has CDR1 GTSNPN and CDR2 SVGIG (reference sequence). This CDR3 has 13 residues. The germline V and J ends were trimmed by 1 base and 2 bases, with 8 bases remaining between them. This CDR3 reads CAWSGTAQETQYF. DNA of the CDR3: TGTGCCTGGAGTGGGACAGCTCAAGAGACCCAGTACTTC.

The rearrangement links TRBV4-2 to TRBJ1-2; no clear D gene. This CDR3 comprises 14 residues. Germline V gene data show CDR1 as LGHNA and CDR2 as YNFKEQ. V lost 0 bases and J lost 3, with 8 bases in between. The CDR3: CASSQDRLDYGYTF. The CDR3 nucleotides read TGTGCCAGCAGCCAAGATCGCCTGGACTATGGCTACACCTTC.

The J gene is TRBJ2-7, the V gene TRBV27; 10 nucleotides match TRBD1. V dropped 2 bases and J dropped 6; count of bases not matched to a gene: 10. Germline CDR1 reads MNHEY; CDR2 reads SMNVEV (reference sequence). The CDR3 has 16 residues. Written as DNA, the CDR3 is TGTGCCAGCAGTTTAGAGGCATGGACAGGGGGTGTCGAGCAGTACTTC. Amino acids: CASSLEAWTGGVEQYF.

The chain carries TRBV7-9 and TRBJ2-7; D gene uncertain. The V gene's germline CDR1 is SEHNR and CDR2 FQNEAQ (reference sequence). V lost 2 bases and J lost 10, with 12 bases in between. The CDR3 sequence is 12 residues long. The CDR3, as DNA: TGTGCCAGCAGCTTATGGAACGGTCGTCAGTACTTC. Translating it yields CASSLWNGRQYF.

The chain has TRBV30 and TRBJ2-7; 9 bases are a match to TRBD1. Losses at the gene ends were 1 base for V and 5 bases for J; bases not matched to a gene: 9. CDR3 length equals 15 residues. CDR1 and CDR2 (germline): GTSNPN, SVGIG (reference sequence). The CDR3, as DNA: TGTGCCTGGAGTGGAACCGGGACAGGGCTCCACGAGCAGTACTTC. Its protein is CAWSGTGTGLHEQYF.

This clone was seen once. The chain carries TRBV15 and TRBJ1-6; a weak D match, TRBD1 (6 bases). The CDR3 loop spans 13 amino acids. V gave up 7 bases and J gave up 4 bases, with 8 bases separating them. Germline lookup yields CDR1 LNHNV and CDR2 YYDKDF (reference sequence). The CDR3 DNA sequence: TGTGCCACCACTCAGGGGTATAATTCACCCCTCCACTTT. It encodes CATTQGYNSPLHF.

The rearrangement uses TRBV30 and TRBJ1-2; a possible D gene is TRBD1 (5 bases). This CDR3 is built from 12 residues. The V end lost 0 bases, the J end lost 8 bases, and 10 bases lay between the germline ends. Germline loops: CDR1 GTSNPN, CDR2 SVGIG (reference sequence). In DNA form, the CDR3 reads TGTGCCTGGAGTGTCCTCGGGGCCGGCTACACCTTC. Encoded protein: CAWSVLGAGYTF.

This clone was seen a single time. The genes are TRBV7-3 and TRBJ2-2; 10 bases agree with TRBD2. In germline, CDR1 is SGHTA, CDR2 FQGTGA. V lost 5 bases and J lost 6; bases outside the gene matches: 6. The CDR3 length is 15 residues. CDR3 residues: CASSPAGTSAGELFF. The CDR3 DNA follows: TGTGCCAGCAGCCCTGCCGGGACTAGCGCCGGGGAGCTGTTTTTT.

This sequence joins TRBV7-2 and TRBJ2-7; TRBD2 might be the D (6 bases). The CDR3 sequence is 15 residues long. Germline assignment: CDR1 SGHTA and CDR2 FQGNSA. Trimming pared 5 bases from V and 0 bases from J, leaving 14 bases between. The DNA for the CDR3 is TGTGCCAGCAGCCCCCATGCGGGGAACTCCTACGAGCAGTACTTC. Translated: CASSPHAGNSYEQYF.

The gene calls are TRBV2 and TRBJ1-1, with 7 bases that match TRBD1. Per the germline V gene, CDR1 is SNHLY and CDR2 is FYNNEI. The junction had 10 bases not matched to a gene; V was cut back by 5 bases and J by 7 bases. The CDR3 loop spans 14 amino acids. This CDR3 reads CASSTTQGVGEAFF. CDR3 coding DNA: TGTGCCAGCAGTACTACCCAGGGGGTAGGTGAAGCTTTCTTT. The full variable domain, in which reference TRBV2 and TRBJ1-1 provide the parts outside the CDR3, is EPEVTQTPSHQVTQMGQEVILRCVPISNHLYFYWYRQILGQKVEFLVSFYNNEISEKSEIFDDQFSVERPDGSNFTLKIRSTKLEDSAMYFCASSTTQGVGEAFFGQGTRLTVV.

A few counts support this clone. The J gene is TRBJ1-2, the V gene TRBV30; maybe TRBD1 (5 bases). Germline values: CDR1 GTSNPN, CDR2 SVGIG (reference sequence). V was pared by 0 bases and J by 6 bases, with 11 bases between. The CDR3 totals 13 residues. In DNA form, the CDR3 reads TGTGCCTGGAGTGTAAAGGGGTCGAATGGCTACACCTTC. It translates to CAWSVKGSNGYTF.

This clone occurred a few times. The J gene is TRBJ1-1, the V gene TRBV14; TRBD1 agrees at 7 bases. The germline gives CDR1 SGHDN, CDR2 FVKESK. V trimming: 1 base; J trimming: 12 bases; junction bases outside the gene matches: 8. The CDR3 totals 13 residues. CDR3 residues: CASSQGVRGGTFF. The CDR3 DNA follows: TGTGCCAGCAGCCAAGGCGTCAGGGGGGGAACTTTCTTT.

The chain has TRBV9 and TRBJ2-1; 7 bases fit TRBD2. The ends lost 4 bases at V and 5 bases at J; junction bases unmatched: 12. Per germline, CDR1 SGDLS and CDR2 YYNGEE. CDR3 length equals 16 residues. CDR3 residues: CASSSAGLDTHNEQFF. CDR3 nucleotide sequence: TGTGCCAGCAGCTCAGCGGGGCTGGACACCCACAATGAGCAGTTCTTC.